This T cell receptor beta chain was captured by sequencing in a study of blood T cell repertoires in COVID-19. Study as a whole: Acute and convalescent COVID-19 samples came from the United States, Italy and Spain.

The germline V gene encodes CDR1 SGHRS and CDR2 YFSETQ. CDR3 length: 15 residues. The V gene end was trimmed by 4 bases and the J gene end by 0 bases; junction bases not matched to a gene: 6. Original methodology: By means of reference gene primer amplification, nucleated cell counts were estimated. Here immunoSEQ multiplex PCR was the method, and the copy in TCRdb shows in-frame clones only, minus some. The V and J calls and clone size come from that table; D and trimming were worked out from the DNA. Of 200,000 to 250,000 clones detected, around nine tenths appear once; the ten largest clones hold roughly 6%.

The receptor was derived from a man aged 55-75 years who had recovered from COVID-19. Sequences were obtained from peripheral blood. The V gene is TRBV5-1, the J gene TRBJ2-7, with 8 bases identical to TRBD1. Here the CDR3 DNA reads TGCGCCAGCAGCCTGGACAGGGAGACCTCCTACGAGCAGTACTTC. Translated, it gives CASSLDRETSYEQYF.